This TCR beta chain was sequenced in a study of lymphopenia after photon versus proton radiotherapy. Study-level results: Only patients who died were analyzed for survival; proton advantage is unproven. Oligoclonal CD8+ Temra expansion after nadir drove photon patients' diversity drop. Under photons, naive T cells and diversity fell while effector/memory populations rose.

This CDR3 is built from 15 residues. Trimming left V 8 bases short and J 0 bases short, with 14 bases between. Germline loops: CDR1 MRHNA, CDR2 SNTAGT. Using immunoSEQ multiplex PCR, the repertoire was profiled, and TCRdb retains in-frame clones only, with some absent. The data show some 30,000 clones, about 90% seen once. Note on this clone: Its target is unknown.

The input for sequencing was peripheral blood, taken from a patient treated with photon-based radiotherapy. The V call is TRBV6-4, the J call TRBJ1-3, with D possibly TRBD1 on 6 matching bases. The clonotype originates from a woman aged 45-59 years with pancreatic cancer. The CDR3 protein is CASGGSVLSGNTIYF. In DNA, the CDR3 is TGTGCCAGCGGGGGCTCGGTCCTCTCTGGAAACACCATATATTTT.